A single sample is the source of the 7 T cell receptor beta chains below, sequenced in a study of OX40 agonist ivuxolimab in advanced cancers. Measured with immunoSEQ multiplex PCR; TCRdb has only the in-frame clones, and not every one. Here the sample spans about 52,000 clones, about nine tenths being singletons. The source was CD4+ or CD8+ T cells sorted from blood, collected in a trial of the OX40 agonist ivuxolimab. Receptors originate from an adult with an advanced solid tumor such as melanoma, head and neck, liver or kidney cancer.

Regarding this clone: Other DNA sequences within the sample encode an identical CDR3. The chain employs TRBV7-9 and TRBJ2-5; maybe TRBD2 (6 bases). CDR3 length: 13 amino acids. CDR1 and CDR2 from the germline V gene are SEHNR and FQNEAQ (reference sequence). Trimming cost V 3 bases and J 5 bases, with 10 bases left between them. The CDR3 spells CASSLGGQETQYF. The CDR3 region has the DNA TGTGCCAGCAGCTTGGGGGGTCAGGAGACCCAGTACTTC.

This rearrangement joins TRBV2 to TRBJ2-5; 15 nucleotides match TRBD2. Germline CDR1 is SNHLY and CDR2 is FYNNEI. With V trimmed by 7 bases and J by 5 bases, 5 bases remained unmatched. The CDR3 length is 15 residues. Written as DNA, the CDR3 is TGTGCCAGCACCAGGACTAGCGGGGGGGATGAGACCCAGTACTTC. This sequence encodes CASTRTSGGDETQYF. Combining the CDR3 with reference TRBV2 and TRBJ2-5 gives the whole variable domain EPEVTQTPSHQVTQMGQEVILRCVPISNHLYFYWYRQILGQKVEFLVSFYNNEISEKSEIFDDQFSVERPDGSNFTLKIRSTKLEDSAMYFCASTRTSGGDETQYFGPGTRLLVL.

V and J are TRBV6-1 and TRBJ1-1, with 7 bases lining up with TRBD1. CDR1 and CDR2 (germline): MNHNS, SASEGT. This CDR3 spans 14 amino acids. The V segment lost 6 bases and the J segment 7 bases; nucleotides outside the gene matches: 11. CDR3 DNA: TGTGCCAGCAGGCCAAGGGGGCTGAGTGGTGAAGCTTTCTTT. Residues: CASRPRGLSGEAFF.

The chain couples TRBV4-1 to TRBJ2-7, with unresolved D. Trimming removed 1 base from V and 4 bases from J, with 8 bases in between. The CDR3 extends over 13 amino acids. Germline lookup yields CDR1 MGHRA and CDR2 YSYEKL. CDR3 protein: CASSQGAPYEQYF. CDR3 bases: TGCGCCAGCAGCCAAGGGGCCCCTTACGAGCAGTACTTC.

The sample holds a few counts of this clone. A read error may account for a junction end that differs from germline. The rearrangement uses TRBV10-2 and TRBJ1-2; weak D call: TRBD1 (6 bases). Germline V gene sequence: CDR1 WSHSY, CDR2 SAAADI. This CDR3 is 13 amino acids long. The CDR3 region is CASREFGGNGYTF. The CDR3 DNA sequence: TGCGCCAGCAGGGAGTTCGGGGGCAACGGCTACACCTTC.

In this sample, this clone turned up a few times. The V gene is TRBV5-1, the J gene TRBJ1-2; D possibly corresponds to TRBD1 (5 bases). V was clipped by 0 bases and J by 0 bases, with 9 bases between them. This CDR3 region has 15 residues. Germline CDR1 is SGHRS and CDR2 is YFSETQ. CDR3 DNA: TGCGCCAGCAGCTTGGCCGCAGGGACTAACTATGGCTACACCTTC. Protein: CASSLAAGTNYGYTF.

V usage is TRBV7-8 and J usage is TRBJ1-1; D unresolved. The CDR3 is 14 amino acids. CDR1 and CDR2 (germline): SGHVS, FQNEAQ. The V gene lost 10 bases and the J gene lost 0 bases, with 15 bases spanning the gap. The CDR3 loop reads CATGTVGMNTEAFF. DNA for the CDR3: TGTGCCACCGGTACCGTAGGGATGAACACTGAAGCTTTCTTT.